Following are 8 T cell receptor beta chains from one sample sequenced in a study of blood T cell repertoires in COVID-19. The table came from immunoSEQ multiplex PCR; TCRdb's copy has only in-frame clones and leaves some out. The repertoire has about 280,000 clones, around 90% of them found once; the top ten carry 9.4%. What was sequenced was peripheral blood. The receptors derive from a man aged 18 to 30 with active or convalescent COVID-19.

Here the CDR3 reads CASSSFGTGGTEAFF. DNA for the CDR3: TGTGCCAGCAGCTCTTTCGGGACAGGGGGCACTGAAGCTTTCTTT. The rearrangement joins TRBV2 to TRBJ1-1, with TRBD1 matching over 11 bases. The CDR3 loop spans 15 amino acids. The germline V gene has CDR1 SNHLY and CDR2 FYNNEI. J lost 4 bases, V lost 6 bases, and 7 bases had no gene match. Supplemented by reference TRBV2 and TRBJ1-1, the full variable domain reads EPEVTQTPSHQVTQMGQEVILRCVPISNHLYFYWYRQILGQKVEFLVSFYNNEISEKSEIFDDQFSVERPDGSNFTLKIRSTKLEDSAMYFCASSSFGTGGTEAFFGQGTRLTVV.

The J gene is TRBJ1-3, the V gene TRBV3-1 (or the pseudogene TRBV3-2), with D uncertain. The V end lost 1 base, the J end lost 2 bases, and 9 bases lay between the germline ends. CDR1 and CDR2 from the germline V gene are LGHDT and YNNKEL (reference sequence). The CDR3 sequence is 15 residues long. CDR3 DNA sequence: TGTGCCAGCAGCCAAGGATTAGTTGCTGGAAACACCATATATTTT. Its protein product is CASSQGLVAGNTIYF.

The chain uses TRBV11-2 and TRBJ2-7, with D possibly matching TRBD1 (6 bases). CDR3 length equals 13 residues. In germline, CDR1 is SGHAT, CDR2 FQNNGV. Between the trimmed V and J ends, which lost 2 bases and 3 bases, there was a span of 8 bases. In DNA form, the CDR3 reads TGTGCCAGCAGCTTAAGGGGGATCTACGAGCAGTACTTC. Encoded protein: CASSLRGIYEQYF.

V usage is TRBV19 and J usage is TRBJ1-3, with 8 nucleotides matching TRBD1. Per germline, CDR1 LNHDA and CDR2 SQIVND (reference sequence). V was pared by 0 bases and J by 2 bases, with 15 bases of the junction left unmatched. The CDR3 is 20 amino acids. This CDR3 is CASSIDASRTGREPGNTIYF. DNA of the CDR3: TGTGCCAGTAGTATAGATGCCTCACGGACAGGGAGGGAGCCTGGAAACACCATATATTTT. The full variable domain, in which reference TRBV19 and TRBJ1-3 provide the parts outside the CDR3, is DGGITQSPKYLFRKEGQNVTLSCEQNLNHDAMYWYRQDPGQGLRLIYYSQIVNDFQKGDIAEGYSVSREKKESFPLTVTSAQKNPTAFYLCASSIDASRTGREPGNTIYFGEGSWLTVV.

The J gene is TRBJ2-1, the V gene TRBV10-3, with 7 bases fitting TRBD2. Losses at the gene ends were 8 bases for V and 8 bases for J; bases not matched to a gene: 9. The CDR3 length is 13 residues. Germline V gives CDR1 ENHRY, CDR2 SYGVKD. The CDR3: CAIVGGVEDEQFF. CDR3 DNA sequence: TGTGCCATCGTGGGAGGGGTTGAAGATGAGCAGTTCTTC.

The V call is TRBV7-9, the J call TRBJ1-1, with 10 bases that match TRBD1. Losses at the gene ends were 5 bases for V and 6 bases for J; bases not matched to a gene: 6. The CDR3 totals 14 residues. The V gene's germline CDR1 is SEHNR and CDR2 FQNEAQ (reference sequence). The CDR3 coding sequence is TGTGCCAGCAGCCTCGGACAGGGGGGGTCTGAAGCTTTCTTT. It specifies CASSLGQGGSEAFF.

CDR3 coding DNA: TGTGCCAGCAGTGAACCCGGTGGGACAGGGGCCTACGAGCAGTACTTC. Protein: CASSEPGGTGAYEQYF. V is TRBV25-1 and J is TRBJ2-7; the match to TRBD1 covers 10 bases. This CDR3 comprises 16 residues. CDR1 and CDR2 from the germline V gene are MGHDK and SYGVNS. The V segment lost 2 bases and the J segment 2 bases; nucleotides outside the gene matches: 6.

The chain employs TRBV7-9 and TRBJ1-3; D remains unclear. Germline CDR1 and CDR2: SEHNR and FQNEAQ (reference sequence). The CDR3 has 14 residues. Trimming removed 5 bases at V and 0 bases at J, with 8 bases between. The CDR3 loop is CASSLSISGNTIYF. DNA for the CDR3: TGTGCCAGCAGCCTCAGTATCTCTGGAAACACCATATATTTT. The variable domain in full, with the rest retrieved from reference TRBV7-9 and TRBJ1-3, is DTGVSQNPRHKITKRGQNVTFRCDPISEHNRLYWYRQTLGQGPEFLTYFQNEAQLEKSRLLSDRFSAERPKGSFSTLEIQRTEQGDSAMYLCASSLSISGNTIYFGEGSWLTVV.